This TCR beta chain was captured by sequencing in a study of shared clonotypes between healthy human individuals. Across the study: Plates per donor: three CD4 naive, three CD4 memory, two CD8 naive, one CD8 memory.

Trimming took off 7 bases at V and 2 bases at J, with 8 bases between the two ends. The CDR3 loop spans 12 amino acids. Germline CDR1 and CDR2: SNHLY and FYNNEI. The method was immunoSEQ multiplex PCR; TCRdb's version includes in-frame clones alone and lacks a portion of them. The data hold 2.5 million or so clones, with roughly nine tenths observed a single time. This clone was observed a single time. Sequencing was done on a sample of naive CD4+ T cells sorted from blood. Subset here: CD45RA+ positively selected. The chain couples TRBV2 to TRBJ2-5; D may be TRBD2 (5 bases). This receptor was identified in a man in his late teens or twenties in good health. This chain's CDR3 is CASNRRQETQYF. CDR3 DNA: TGTGCCAGCAATCGGAGGCAAGAGACCCAGTACTTC.